This T cell receptor beta chain appears in the sequencing data of a study of blood T cell repertoires in COVID-19. CDR3 length: 14 amino acids. The germline V gene encodes CDR1 LGHNA and CDR2 YSLEER. With 0 bases removed from V and 10 bases from J, the gap between germline ends came to 13 bases. In the authors' methods: Amplified reference gene primers provided the basis for estimating nucleated cell counts. The repertoire was sequenced with immunoSEQ multiplex PCR; TCRdb's copy has only in-frame clones and lacks some. Clone size and V and J calls were adopted from that table, with D and trimming inferred from the DNA. The sample shows about 160,000 clones, 80% to 90% of them seen only once.

The sequencing input was peripheral blood. The TCR originated in a woman aged 60 to 75 who had recovered from COVID-19. This chain links TRBV4-3 with TRBJ2-1; no firm D call. This CDR3 is CASSQEGGWREQFF. The CDR3 DNA is TGCGCCAGCAGCCAAGAAGGTGGGTGGAGAGAGCAGTTCTTC.